A single sample gave rise to the 21 T cell receptor beta chains below, sequenced in a study of Ad26.COV2.S vaccination and SARS-CoV-2 variants. Treatment indicated: approximately 18 received Ad26.COV2.S at low or high dose, single or two shots; about 5 received placebo; per-sample allocation not given. Day 63 after the first vaccine or placebo injection was the time point for sampling. Assay used: immunoSEQ multiplex PCR; TCRdb lists only in-frame clones, some missing. The table records around 250,000 clones, roughly 87% of them present only once. This specimen was peripheral blood, taken in a trial of Ad26.COV2.S vaccine versus placebo. Source of these receptors: a person between 18 and 59 years old who received the Ad26.COV2.S COVID-19 vaccine or a placebo.

The CDR3 here is CASSLEPTGAPFF. The DNA for the CDR3 is TGTGCCAGCAGCTTGGAACCAACAGGGGCTCCGTTCTTC. The chain is built from TRBV5-6 and TRBJ2-1; 7 bases agree with TRBD1. The length of the CDR3 is 13 residues. CDR1 is SGHDT and CDR2 is YYEEEE in the germline V gene. With 0 bases clipped from V and 15 bases from J, the junction kept 9 bases outside the gene matches. The full variable domain, in which reference TRBV5-6 and TRBJ2-1 provide the parts outside the CDR3, is DAGVTQSPTHLIKTRGQQVTLRCSPKSGHDTVSWYQQALGQGPQFIFQYYEEEERQRGNFPDRFSGHQFPNYSSELNVNALLLGDSALYLCASSLEPTGAPFFGPGTRLTVL.

J is TRBJ2-3 and V is TRBV10-1, with 13 bases fitting TRBD2. The CDR3 totals 15 residues. CDR1 and CDR2 from the germline V gene are WNHNN and SYGVQD (reference sequence). V gave up 9 bases and J gave up 1 base; unmatched junction bases: 4. The CDR3 coding sequence is TGCGCCAGGAGGACTAGCGGGGGACGCACAGATACGCAGTATTTT. Its translation: CARRTSGGRTDTQYF.

The chain carries TRBV7-9 and TRBJ2-5; 7 bases fit TRBD1. Trimming took 3 bases from V and 4 from J; bases not matched to a gene: 5. CDR3 length: 14 residues. Germline V gene lookup returns CDR1 SEHNR and CDR2 FQNEAQ (reference sequence). The CDR3 loop reads CASSLAAGGETQYF. CDR3 bases: TGTGCCAGCAGCTTGGCGGCAGGGGGAGAGACCCAGTACTTC.

This clone was recorded once. The CDR3 region is CASRNGYEQYF. The DNA for the CDR3 is TGTGCCAGCAGAAACGGCTACGAGCAGTACTTC. The J gene is TRBJ2-7, the V gene TRBV6-5, with no clear D. V lost 6 bases and J 3 bases, leaving 6 bases between the germline ends. Germline V gene lookup returns CDR1 MNHEY and CDR2 SVGAGI. The CDR3 is made up of 11 amino acids.

The rearrangement uses TRBV4-3 and TRBJ1-2; weak D call: TRBD1 (5 bases). V was shortened by 0 bases and J by 0 bases, with 14 bases between the two germline ends. The germline V gene has CDR1 LGHNA and CDR2 YSLEER. There are 17 residues in the CDR3. The CDR3 sequence is CASSQEFGQTSNYGYTF. For the CDR3, the DNA is TGCGCCAGCAGCCAAGAATTCGGACAAACATCTAACTATGGCTACACCTTC.

The chain has TRBV11-3 and TRBJ2-3; 7 positions agree with TRBD2. Trimming removed 6 bases from V and 9 bases from J; junction bases left unmatched: 6. Looked up from germline, CDR1 is SGHNT and CDR2 is YENEEA. The CDR3 loop spans 12 amino acids. The CDR3 region is CASRGGEGTQYF. CDR3 nucleotide sequence: TGTGCCAGCAGGGGTGGGGAGGGGACGCAGTATTTT.

The V gene is TRBV27, the J gene TRBJ1-2, with 9 bases identical to TRBD1. In germline, CDR1 is MNHEY, CDR2 SMNVEV (reference sequence). The trim removed 4 bases at V and 7 bases at J, leaving 10 bases unmatched. The CDR3 length is 15 residues. The CDR3 nucleotides are TGTGCCAGCAGTTCCCCGGACAGGGGATGGTTTGGCTACACCTTC. Amino acid sequence: CASSSPDRGWFGYTF.

This chain connects TRBV27 to TRBJ2-5; the D gene is possibly TRBD2 (7 bases). Germline V gene sequence: CDR1 MNHEY, CDR2 SMNVEV (reference sequence). Trimming removed 3 bases from V and 4 bases from J, with 15 bases in between. This CDR3 has 15 residues. Here the CDR3 DNA reads TGTGCCAGCAGTTTCGCGGGGGCACAGGGAGAGACCCAGTACTTC. Its translation is CASSFAGAQGETQYF.

The chain carries TRBV4-1 and TRBJ1-1, with D unresolved. V lost 1 base, J lost 0 bases, and 9 bases lay in between. The CDR3 runs 15 residues. Germline lookup yields CDR1 MGHRA and CDR2 YSYEKL. CDR3 residues: CASSQGRSMNTEAFF. CDR3 in DNA: TGCGCCAGCAGCCAAGGCAGGTCCATGAACACTGAAGCTTTCTTT.

The genes are TRBV4-1 and TRBJ2-1; 7 nucleotides line up with TRBD2. Germline assignment: CDR1 MGHRA and CDR2 YSYEKL. J gave up 13 bases and V 3 bases, and 9 bases lay outside the gene matches. This CDR3 is 13 amino acids long. The CDR3 DNA follows: TGCGCCAGCAGCCACGCCTGGGGAGCGGGACAGTTCTTC. Translating it yields CASSHAWGAGQFF.

The gene calls are TRBV9 and TRBJ1-2, with a possible D match to TRBD1 (5 bases). CDR1 SGDLS and CDR2 YYNGEE come from the germline V gene. This CDR3 is 13 amino acids long. Trimming shortened V by 0 bases and J by 8 bases, and 11 bases separated the two germline ends. The CDR3 sequence is CASSVEARGGYTF. In DNA form, the CDR3 reads TGTGCCAGCAGCGTAGAGGCCCGGGGGGGCTACACCTTC.

The chain employs TRBV28 and TRBJ2-7; D not certain. The length of the CDR3 is 13 residues. Trimming left V 2 bases short and J 1 base short, with 6 bases between. Germline assignment: CDR1 MDHEN and CDR2 SYDVKM. The CDR3 DNA follows: TGTGCCAGCAGTTTACGGCTATCCTACGAGCAGTACGTC. Its protein product is CASSLRLSYEQYV.

CDR3 DNA: TGTGCCAGCAGCTTCACGACTAGACGTCCCGATACGCAGTATTTT. This codes for CASSFTTRRPDTQYF. The V call is TRBV7-8, the J call TRBJ2-3, with D possibly matching TRBD2 (6 bases). Trimming left V 3 bases short and J 6 bases short, with 16 bases between. The CDR3 sequence is 15 residues long. Germline CDR1 SGHVS, CDR2 FQNEAQ.

CDR3 coding DNA: TGCGCCAGCAGTGGAGGCTCTGGGGCCAACGTCCTGACTTTC. This encodes CASSGGSGANVLTF. The J gene is TRBJ2-6, the V gene TRBV5-1; a possible D gene is TRBD2 (5 bases). The CDR3 extends over 14 amino acids. Germline V gene lookup returns CDR1 SGHRS and CDR2 YFSETQ. V shed 5 bases and J shed 0 bases, with 6 bases lying between them.

Ten or more counts support this clone. The CDR3 loop is CASSPNGVGNTEAFF. CDR3 nucleotides: TGTGCCAGCAGCCCTAACGGGGTGGGGAACACTGAAGCTTTCTTT. This sequence joins TRBV9 and TRBJ1-1; D uncertain. Trimming cost V 4 bases and J 1 base, with 14 bases left between them. The CDR3 is 15 residues long. Germline CDR1 and CDR2: SGDLS and YYNGEE. Complete variable domain (other parts from reference TRBV9 and TRBJ1-1): DSGVTQTPKHLITATGQRVTLRCSPRSGDLSVYWYQQSLDQGLQFLIQYYNGEERAKGNILERFSAQQFPDLHSELNLSSLELGDSALYFCASSPNGVGNTEAFFGQGTRLTVV.

Worth noting for this clone: This specimen includes other DNA sequences encoding the same CDR3. The genes are TRBV18 and TRBJ2-7; no clear D. CDR1 is KGHSH, CDR2 LQKENI, per germline. This CDR3 has 12 residues. V was trimmed by 3 bases and J by 2 bases, leaving 5 bases between them. CDR3 DNA sequence: TGTGCCAGCTCACCGGGAACCTACGAGCAGTACGTC. It yields the protein CASSPGTYEQYV.

The chain couples TRBV29-1 to TRBJ2-5, with D unclear. The V end was cut by 4 bases, the J end by 4 bases, with 10 bases between. This CDR3 contains 12 residues. CDR1 is SQVTM and CDR2 is ANQGSEA in the germline V gene. This chain's CDR3 is CSVGERLETQYF. The CDR3, as DNA: TGCAGCGTTGGGGAAAGATTAGAGACCCAGTACTTC.

The rearrangement uses TRBV9 and TRBJ2-3; 8 nucleotides match TRBD2. The V and J ends lost 0 bases and 4 bases, in that order; junction bases with no gene match: 4. This CDR3 has 15 amino acids. The germline gives CDR1 SGDLS, CDR2 YYNGEE. The CDR3 nucleotides read TGTGCCAGCAGCGTAGAAGCGGGAGCTGCAGATACGCAGTATTTT. It codes for CASSVEAGAADTQYF.

CDR3 sequence reads: CASSQGGGTDTQYF. The CDR3 nucleotides read TGCGCCAGCAGCCAAGGAGGGGGAACAGATACGCAGTATTTT. J is TRBJ2-3 and V is TRBV4-3, with a possible D match to TRBD1 (6 bases). Germline V gene sequence: CDR1 LGHNA, CDR2 YSLEER. The V end lost 1 base, the J end lost 3 bases, and 8 bases lay between the germline ends. The length of the CDR3 is 14 residues.

This sequence joins TRBV6-5 and TRBJ1-2; tentatively, D is TRBD1 (5 bases). CDR3 length equals 12 residues. Germline CDR1 MNHEY, CDR2 SVGAGI. Between the trimmed V and J ends, which lost 7 bases and 3 bases, there was a span of 9 bases. CDR3 in amino acids: CASMQGDYGYTF. The CDR3 bases are TGTGCCAGCATGCAGGGAGACTATGGCTACACCTTC.

This chain links TRBV7-9 with TRBJ1-1; 7 bases fit TRBD1. CDR3 size: 15 residues. CDR1 and CDR2 (germline): SEHNR, FQNEAQ (reference sequence). Trimming at V came to 4 bases and at J to 0 bases, leaving 5 bases not matched to a gene. In DNA form, the CDR3 reads TGTGCCAGCAGCTGGGGGGACAGATTGAACACTGAAGCTTTCTTT. Residues: CASSWGDRLNTEAFF. Complete variable domain (other parts from reference TRBV7-9 and TRBJ1-1): DTGVSQNPRHKITKRGQNVTFRCDPISEHNRLYWYRQTLGQGPEFLTYFQNEAQLEKSRLLSDRFSAERPKGSFSTLEIQRTEQGDSAMYLCASSWGDRLNTEAFFGQGTRLTVV.